This TCR beta chain appears in the sequencing data of a study of T cell repertoires in aging, cancer and after chemotherapy. On the study more broadly: Glioblastoma patients receiving temozolomide-based therapy gave paired samples before and after chemotherapy. Points from the study as a whole: Loss of evenness, beyond lost richness, contributed to age-related TCR diversity decline in cancer patients.

About this clonotype: Its specificity is not known.

Multiplex touch-down PCR with TRB-A/B primers amplified rearranged V-D-J TRB sequences. TCRdb independently ran MiXCR on the multiplex PCR reads; one entry per CDR3 protein. Of hundreds of distinct CDR3 sequences in the sample, roughly 89% are singletons; the top ten hold 7.4%. Amplification of TCR beta used genomic DNA extracted from peripheral blood. CDR1 is SGHTA, CDR2 FQGNSA, per germline. Between the trimmed V and J ends, which lost 4 bases and 0 bases, there was a span of 4 bases. The CDR3 sequence is 13 residues long. This sequence joins TRBV7-2 and TRBJ1-3; the D is unclear. This receptor was identified in a human donor with a solid tumor. Input material: blood. Here the CDR3 reads CASSSLSGNTIYF. The CDR3 DNA reads as TGTGCCAGCAGCTCTCTCTCTGGAAACACCATATATTTT.